A single sample gave rise to the 26 T cell receptor beta chains below, sequenced in a study of T-cell reconstitution after alpha-beta-depleted transplantation in children. Preparation of the TCRbeta library was carried out with unique molecular identifiers. From the PCR reads, TCRdb called clonotypes with MiXCR, one entry per CDR3 protein. The profile shows some 490,000 distinct CDR3 sequences, around 12% of them singletons. Sample: PBMCs from the stem cell graft donor, taken from the stem cell graft. Every receptor here comes from a human donor who donated a stem cell graft to a child with combined immunodeficiency.

There are a few counts of this clonotype. The J gene is TRBJ2-2, the V gene TRBV11-2; D gene uncertain. The CDR3 covers 13 residues. The ends were cut back, 4 bases at V and 6 bases at J, with 9 bases in the middle. Germline V gene data show CDR1 as SGHAT and CDR2 as FQNNGV. The CDR3 reads CASSSLVPGELFF. The CDR3 nucleotides are TGTGCCAGCAGCTCTTTAGTTCCCGGGGAGCTGTTTTTT.

This chain joins TRBV7-2 and TRBJ2-3, with unresolved D. Germline values: CDR1 SGHTA, CDR2 FQGNSA. The CDR3 spans 12 residues. The V gene lost 1 base and the J gene lost 8 bases, with 7 bases spanning the gap. The CDR3 DNA sequence: TGTGCCAGCAGCTTAGTACCCAGTACGCAGTATTTT. Translating it yields CASSLVPSTQYF.

The sample holds one count of this clonotype. DNA for the CDR3: TGTGCCAGTAGTATCGGACTAGCGTTAAGGGAGCTGTTTTTT. Protein product: CASSIGLALRELFF. This chain joins TRBV19 and TRBJ2-2; 9 bases fit TRBD2. The V and J ends lost 3 bases and 9 bases, in that order; junction bases with no gene match: 5. The germline CDR1 and CDR2 sequences are LNHDA and SQIVND (reference sequence). The CDR3 spans 14 residues.

In its sample, this clonotype was seen a few times. V gene TRBV15 combines with J gene TRBJ2-7, with 9 nucleotides matching TRBD1. The J segment lost 6 bases and the V segment lost 5 bases, leaving 11 bases of the junction unmatched. The CDR3 covers 15 residues. Germline V gene data show CDR1 as LNHNV and CDR2 as YYDKDF (reference sequence). The CDR3 coding sequence is TGTGCCACCAGCGGAAAGTGGGACAGGGACAGCGAGCAGTACTTC. Its protein is CATSGKWDRDSEQYF.

The V gene is TRBV7-6, the J gene TRBJ2-4; no reliable D call. Germline V lookup: CDR1 SGHVS, CDR2 FNYEAQ. The germline V and J ends were trimmed by 4 bases and 1 base, with 11 bases remaining between them. The CDR3 spans 15 residues. The CDR3 loop is CASSSGPNAKNIQYF. The CDR3 nucleotides are TGTGCCAGCAGCTCCGGACCTAATGCCAAAAACATTCAGTACTTC.

The table lists this clonotype with many counts. This chain uses TRBV6-2 or TRBV6-3 with TRBJ2-1, with 8 bases fitting TRBD2. The CDR3 has 14 amino acids. Germline V lookup: CDR1 MNHEY, CDR2 SVGEGT. V shed 9 bases, J shed 9 bases, and the junction held 13 bases outside the gene matches. The CDR3 bases are TGTGCCAGTTCAGGGATAGCGGGATTGGTTGAGCAGTTCTTC. The encoded protein is CASSGIAGLVEQFF.

The V and J genes are TRBV28 and TRBJ2-7; tentatively, D is TRBD2 (6 bases). V lost 3 bases and J lost 3, with 12 bases in between. The germline gives CDR1 MDHEN, CDR2 SYDVKM. This CDR3 region has 14 residues. CDR3 sequence: CASSLDGRLYEQYF. CDR3 nucleotides: TGTGCCAGCAGTTTGGACGGGAGACTCTACGAGCAGTACTTC.

The chain uses TRBV7-9 and TRBJ2-2; 7 bases are shared with TRBD2. With 4 bases clipped from V and 1 base from J, the junction kept 6 bases outside the gene matches. The CDR3 contains 16 residues. Germline loops: CDR1 SEHNR, CDR2 FQNEAQ (reference sequence). The CDR3 region is CASSYERGLNTGELFF. As DNA, the CDR3 is TGTGCCAGCAGCTATGAGCGGGGCTTGAACACCGGGGAGCTGTTTTTT.

This clonotype was seen repeatedly, ten times or more. This rearrangement joins TRBV29-1 to TRBJ2-1; D is possibly TRBD2 (6 bases). The CDR3 runs 14 residues. V was shortened by 8 bases and J by 9 bases, with 23 bases between the two germline ends. The germline V gene has CDR1 SQVTM and CDR2 ANQGSEA. The CDR3 reads CSLLRGGAVREQFF. The CDR3 DNA follows: TGCAGCTTATTGCGCGGCGGGGCCGTCCGTGAGCAGTTCTTC.

V usage is TRBV20-1 and J usage is TRBJ2-5; D perhaps matches TRBD1 (6 bases). This CDR3 region has 13 residues. Trimming removed 6 bases from V and 0 bases from J, with 11 bases in between. The germline V gene encodes CDR1 DFQATT and CDR2 SNEGSKA (reference sequence). The DNA for the CDR3 is TGCAGTGCACTAACAGGGTACCAAGAGACCCAGTACTTC. Translation gives CSALTGYQETQYF.

This clonotype was counted at least ten times. The chain carries TRBV6-5 and TRBJ2-7, with D unclear. The CDR3 is 14 amino acids. Germline V lookup: CDR1 MNHEY, CDR2 SVGAGI. V lost 0 bases to trimming and J lost 1 base, with 7 bases between them. CDR3 residues: CASSYSGRSYEQYF. In DNA form, the CDR3 reads TGTGCCAGCAGTTACTCCGGCCGTTCCTACGAGCAGTACTTC.

This clonotype was recorded many times. The chain employs TRBV7-9 and TRBJ2-7; D is possibly TRBD1 or TRBD2 (6 bases each). The CDR3 is 12 residues long. V gave up 7 bases and J gave up 10 bases, with 17 bases separating them. Germline V gene data show CDR1 as SEHNR and CDR2 as FQNEAQ (reference sequence). The CDR3 nucleotides are TGTGCCAGCACCGAGGGGGGATCTTTTCAGTACTTC. Its protein is CASTEGGSFQYF.

The chain uses TRBV4-3 and TRBJ1-2; D might be TRBD1 (5 bases). The germline V and J ends were trimmed by 0 bases and 4 bases, with 18 bases remaining between them. From germline, CDR1 is LGHNA and CDR2 YSLEER. There are 17 residues in the CDR3. CDR3 sequence reads: CASSQDRQAGFPYGYTF. The DNA of the CDR3 is TGCGCCAGCAGCCAAGATCGGCAGGCAGGGTTTCCCTATGGCTACACCTTC.

In this sample, this clonotype turned up a few times. The chain has TRBV20-1 and TRBJ2-7; 7 bases line up with TRBD1. The CDR3 extends over 13 amino acids. Germline assignment: CDR1 DFQATT and CDR2 SNEGSKA (reference sequence). Trimming cost V 3 bases and J 0 bases; bases outside gene matches: 2. The CDR3 spells CSASGDSSYEQYF. The CDR3 DNA reads TGCAGTGCTAGCGGGGACAGCTCCTACGAGCAGTACTTC.

This clonotype was seen a handful of times. The genes are TRBV27 and TRBJ2-7; D is possibly TRBD2 (6 bases). Germline values: CDR1 MNHEY, CDR2 SMNVEV (reference sequence). The CDR3 runs to 14 residues. V lost 1 base and J 7 bases, leaving 14 bases between the germline ends. CDR3 coding DNA: TGTGCCAGCAGTTTATTGCTTCCGGGGGAAGAGCAGTACTTC. Its protein product is CASSLLLPGEEQYF.

This clonotype was counted a few times. This rearrangement joins TRBV7-9 to TRBJ2-2; 10 bases agree with TRBD1. Germline trimming cut 5 bases from V and 7 bases from J; bases unmatched to any gene: 7. The V gene's germline CDR1 is SEHNR and CDR2 FQNEAQ (reference sequence). The CDR3 contains 15 residues. The CDR3 DNA is TGTGCCAGCAGCGACCGACAGGGGGCCGACGGGGAGCTGTTTTTT. Encoded protein: CASSDRQGADGELFF. Full variable domain (outside the CDR3, taken from reference TRBV7-9 and TRBJ2-2): DTGVSQNPRHKITKRGQNVTFRCDPISEHNRLYWYRQTLGQGPEFLTYFQNEAQLEKSRLLSDRFSAERPKGSFSTLEIQRTEQGDSAMYLCASSDRQGADGELFFGEGSRLTVL.

This clonotype was counted many times. CDR3 sequence: CSAGDSPNTEAFF. In nucleotides, the CDR3 is TGCAGCGCTGGGGACAGCCCAAACACTGAAGCTTTCTTT. The chain couples TRBV29-1 to TRBJ1-1; 7 bases map to TRBD1. The germline V gene encodes CDR1 SQVTM and CDR2 ANQGSEA. V lost 7 bases and J lost 2; bases outside the gene matches: 7. The CDR3 is 13 amino acids.

This clonotype was detected many times. This sequence joins TRBV27 and TRBJ2-3; 10 bases align to TRBD2. CDR3 length equals 17 residues. J lost 0 bases, V lost 5 bases, and 8 bases had no gene match. CDR1 and CDR2 from the germline V gene are MNHEY and SMNVEV (reference sequence). This chain's CDR3 is CASSPLTSGSSTDTQYF. As DNA, the CDR3 is TGTGCCAGCAGTCCGCTGACTAGCGGGTCTAGCACAGATACGCAGTATTTT.

This clonotype was seen ten or more times. The rearrangement uses TRBV24-1 and TRBJ2-7; D may match TRBD1 or TRBD2 (5 bases each). Germline-derived CDR1 and CDR2 are KGHDR and SFDVKD. V lost 3 bases to trimming and J lost 0 bases, with 11 bases between them. The CDR3 sequence is 15 residues long. CDR3 amino acids: CATSDARGSSYEQYF. The CDR3 DNA reads TGTGCCACCAGTGATGCGAGGGGAAGCTCCTACGAGCAGTACTTC.

The CDR3 DNA is TGTGCCAGCAGTTTGGAAGGGACAGGGTCGCGCGAGCAGTACTTC. This codes for CASSLEGTGSREQYF. This chain connects TRBV28 to TRBJ2-7; 9 positions agree with TRBD1. Losses at the gene ends were 3 bases for V and 6 bases for J; bases not matched to a gene: 9. The CDR3 is 15 amino acids. In germline, CDR1 is MDHEN, CDR2 SYDVKM.

This clonotype has a count of ten or more. V usage is TRBV6-2 or TRBV6-3 and J usage is TRBJ2-7; 9 bases are shared with TRBD2. The CDR3 loop spans 16 amino acids. Trimming cost V 6 bases and J 1 base; bases outside gene matches: 10. Per the germline V gene, CDR1 is MNHEY and CDR2 is SVGEGT. DNA for the CDR3: TGTGCCAGCAGGACGAGCGGGGGGCCTAATTCCTACGAGCAGTACTTC. This codes for CASRTSGGPNSYEQYF.

This clonotype was found a few times. The rearrangement joins TRBV6-2 or TRBV6-3 to TRBJ2-7; the match to TRBD1 covers 8 bases. CDR1 and CDR2 from the germline V gene are MNHEY and SVGEGT. Losses at the gene ends were 0 bases for V and 3 bases for J; bases not matched to a gene: 1. CDR3 length: 14 amino acids. The CDR3 spells CASSYSTGDYEQYF. CDR3 DNA sequence: TGTGCCAGCAGTTACTCGACAGGGGACTACGAGCAGTACTTC.

This clonotype was seen ten or more times. This chain joins TRBV6-1 and TRBJ2-1; 9 bases agree with TRBD1. CDR3 size: 15 residues. J gave up 7 bases and V 7 bases, and 11 bases lay outside the gene matches. CDR1 and CDR2 from the germline V gene are MNHNS and SASEGT. The CDR3 reads CASTKVQGAWNEQFF. CDR3 nucleotide sequence: TGTGCCAGCACCAAAGTACAGGGGGCTTGGAATGAGCAGTTCTTC.

CDR3 loop: CASSLISSGRGDTQYF. The CDR3 region has the DNA TGTGCCAGCAGCTTAATATCTAGCGGGAGAGGAGATACGCAGTATTTT. The chain uses TRBV11-2 and TRBJ2-3; 10 nucleotides match TRBD2. The V and J ends lost 2 bases and 5 bases, in that order; junction bases with no gene match: 7. Per germline, CDR1 SGHAT and CDR2 FQNNGV. The CDR3 loop spans 16 amino acids.

This clonotype turned up a few times. The CDR3 DNA reads TGTGCCAGTAGTATAGGGGGGGACGGCCAAGAGACCCAGTACTTC. Protein: CASSIGGDGQETQYF. V is TRBV19 and J is TRBJ2-5, with D perhaps TRBD2 (6 bases). CDR1 is LNHDA, CDR2 SQIVND, per germline (reference sequence). This CDR3 comprises 15 residues. V was cut by 1 base and J by 1 base, with 10 bases left in between.

This clonotype was recorded a few times. The rearrangement uses TRBV7-2 and TRBJ2-5, with D unclear. Germline loops: CDR1 SGHTA, CDR2 FQGNSA. Trimming cost V 5 bases and J 0 bases, with 4 bases left between them. The CDR3 has 12 residues. The CDR3 loop is CASSRNQETQYF. In nucleotides, the CDR3 is TGTGCCAGCAGCCGTAACCAAGAGACCCAGTACTTC.